Each of the 29 T cell receptor beta chains below was sequenced from the same sample in a study of blood T cell repertoires in COVID-19. Clones were sequenced by immunoSEQ multiplex PCR, and TCRdb holds only the in-frame ones, with some missing. The data contain 250,000 to 350,000 clones, about 80% of them singletons. Material for sequencing was peripheral blood. The receptors stem from a person aged 65 to 85 with COVID-19, enrolled during active disease.

The V and J genes are TRBV7-2 and TRBJ1-2; no definite D call. Per the germline V gene, CDR1 is SGHTA and CDR2 is FQGNSA. Trimming left V 0 bases short and J 6 bases short, with 14 bases between. The CDR3 covers 15 residues. CDR3 sequence (DNA): TGTGCCAGCAGCTTAGCTCCCTCTGCACGGGATGGCTACACCTTC. As protein: CASSLAPSARDGYTF.

The chain combines TRBV6-5 with TRBJ1-5; D call uncertain. V was clipped by 8 bases and J by 1 base, with 15 bases between them. Germline V lookup: CDR1 MNHEY, CDR2 SVGAGI. This CDR3 has 15 residues. CDR3 region: CASRWELTSNQPQHF. CDR3 DNA: TGTGCCAGCCGATGGGAGTTGACGAGCAATCAGCCCCAGCATTTT.

The chain combines TRBV7-2 with TRBJ2-1; D is perhaps TRBD1 (5 bases). The germline gives CDR1 SGHTA, CDR2 FQGNSA. The CDR3 runs 16 residues. Deletions cut 5 bases from V and 8 bases from J, with 22 bases between. CDR3 sequence (DNA): TGTGCCAGCAGCCCGCGACAGATCTTAGTAAGGGATGAGCAGTTCTTC. Translating it yields CASSPRQILVRDEQFF.

The J gene is TRBJ2-2, the V gene TRBV2; 9 positions match TRBD1. The length of the CDR3 is 14 residues. The germline gives CDR1 SNHLY, CDR2 FYNNEI. The V segment lost 6 bases and the J segment 3 bases; nucleotides outside the gene matches: 2. The CDR3 loop reads CASRTGGDTGELFF. The CDR3 DNA reads TGTGCCAGCAGGACAGGGGGGGACACCGGGGAGCTGTTTTTT.

V gene TRBV7-3 combines with J gene TRBJ2-5, with D perhaps matching TRBD1 (5 bases). The germline V gene has CDR1 SGHTA and CDR2 FQGTGA. This CDR3 has 14 amino acids. Trimming stripped 5 bases from V and 2 bases from J, with 12 bases between. CDR3 in DNA: TGTGCCAGCAGCCTCGACAGCCTGCAAGAGACCCAGTACTTC. This gives the protein CASSLDSLQETQYF.

V usage is TRBV27 and J usage is TRBJ2-3; the D is unclear. The CDR3 is 13 residues long. V dropped 6 bases and J dropped 1 base, with 8 bases sitting between them. Per the germline V gene, CDR1 is MNHEY and CDR2 is SMNVEV (reference sequence). This chain's CDR3 is CASRTSGTDTQYF. CDR3 nucleotide sequence: TGTGCCAGCAGGACTTCGGGCACAGATACGCAGTATTTT.

The chain is built from TRBV6-1 and TRBJ1-5; no clear D gene. With 3 bases removed from V and 0 bases from J, the gap between germline ends came to 15 bases. The CDR3 consists of 17 residues. CDR1 MNHNS and CDR2 SASEGT come from the germline V gene. CDR3 coding DNA: TGTGCCAGCAGTGATAGTTGGAGTCACGTTAGCAATCAGCCCCAGCATTTT. Amino acid sequence: CASSDSWSHVSNQPQHF.

The gene calls are TRBV6-6 and TRBJ2-2, with D perhaps TRBD2 (6 bases). This CDR3 has 16 residues. Germline CDR1 reads MNHNY; CDR2 reads SVGAGI (reference sequence). V was cut by 7 bases and J by 7 bases, with 22 bases left in between. The CDR3 DNA is TGTGCCAGCAACCCGACTGCAACCGGCGGGGTCGGGGAGCTGTTTTTT. Its protein product is CASNPTATGGVGELFF.

The chain carries TRBV11-3 and TRBJ1-4; possible D gene TRBD1, 5 bases. Germline assignment: CDR1 SGHNT and CDR2 YENEEA. CDR3 size: 17 residues. V lost 7 bases and J 4 bases, leaving 22 bases between the germline ends. DNA of the CDR3: TGTGCCAGCAACATACCTACCGGGGGGACGGATAATGAAAAACTGTTTTTT. Translated: CASNIPTGGTDNEKLFF.

The V and J genes are TRBV9 and TRBJ1-3; the D gene is possibly TRBD1 (5 bases). The CDR3 is 15 amino acids. The V gene's germline CDR1 is SGDLS and CDR2 YYNGEE. V shed 4 bases and J shed 0 bases, with 11 bases lying between them. Here the CDR3 reads CASSSGLTSGNTIYF. The CDR3 DNA reads as TGTGCCAGCAGCTCGGGACTGACCTCTGGAAACACCATATATTTT.

The count of this clone is one. The V gene is TRBV5-6, the J gene TRBJ2-1; D unclear. The CDR3 contains 14 residues. The V end lost 0 bases, the J end lost 5 bases, and 9 bases lay between the germline ends. Germline V gene data show CDR1 as SGHDT and CDR2 as YYEEEE. Here the CDR3 DNA reads TGTGCCAGCAGCTTGGCCGGTTATGACAATGAGCAGTTCTTC. It translates to CASSLAGYDNEQFF.

The chain is built from TRBV6-2 or TRBV6-3 and TRBJ2-1, with 10 bases lining up with TRBD2. CDR1 is MNHEY and CDR2 is SVGEGT in the germline V gene. The CDR3 loop spans 14 amino acids. V shed 6 bases, J shed 15 bases, and the junction held 14 bases outside the gene matches. The CDR3 reads CASSATQRGGKGFF. The CDR3 DNA reads TGTGCCAGCAGCGCCACCCAGCGGGGGGGGAAAGGGTTCTTC.

This chain joins TRBV6-5 and TRBJ1-3; D is possibly TRBD1 (6 bases). This CDR3 spans 11 amino acids. CDR1 is MNHEY and CDR2 is SVGAGI in the germline V gene. Trimming removed 7 bases at V and 9 bases at J, with 10 bases between. CDR3 protein: CASNREGTIYF. The CDR3 coding sequence is TGTGCCAGCAACAGGGAGGGCACCATATATTTT.

On this clone itself: Other DNA sequences in this specimen translate into the identical CDR3. In nucleotides, the CDR3 is TGTGCCAGCAGCTCGTCGGAGACCCAGTACTTC. Encoded protein: CASSSSETQYF. The chain joins TRBV7-9 to TRBJ2-5; unclear D gene. V lost 4 bases and J 5 bases, leaving 5 bases between the germline ends. This CDR3 has 11 amino acids. The germline V gene encodes CDR1 SEHNR and CDR2 FQNEAQ (reference sequence).

In its sample, this clone was seen a few times. J is TRBJ1-4 and V is TRBV4-1, with D tentatively TRBD1 (5 bases). The V and J ends lost 6 bases and 8 bases respectively, with 16 bases between them. The germline CDR1 and CDR2 sequences are MGHRA and YSYEKL. CDR3 size: 14 residues. Here the CDR3 DNA reads TGCGCCAGCAGGGGGACTATTAAGGGGGAAAAACTGTTTTTT. It yields the protein CASRGTIKGEKLFF.

The chain combines TRBV7-2 with TRBJ2-3; TRBD2 is a possible D gene (5 bases). The V gene's germline CDR1 is SGHTA and CDR2 FQGNSA. The CDR3 runs 13 residues. Between the trimmed V and J ends, which lost 4 bases and 4 bases, there was a span of 9 bases. CDR3 in DNA: TGTGCCAGCAGCTGGCGGGTGGCAGATACGCAGTATTTT. Translating it yields CASSWRVADTQYF.

The chain joins TRBV5-6 to TRBJ2-7; tentatively, D is TRBD2 (6 bases). In germline, CDR1 is SGHDT, CDR2 YYEEEE. This CDR3 region has 16 residues. V lost 0 bases, J lost 3 bases, and 16 bases lay in between. For the CDR3, the DNA is TGTGCCAGCAGCTTGGCCGGAGGGATAGCAGGCTACGAGCAGTACTTC. Its protein is CASSLAGGIAGYEQYF.

The chain recombines TRBV14 with TRBJ2-1, with TRBD2 matching 10 bases. Germline V gene sequence: CDR1 SGHDN, CDR2 FVKESK. V lost 7 bases, J lost 6 bases, and 6 bases stayed unmatched. The CDR3 runs 14 residues. CDR3 protein: CASKSSGRGNEQFF. As DNA, the CDR3 is TGTGCCAGCAAATCTAGCGGGAGAGGCAATGAGCAGTTCTTC.

The chain recombines TRBV19 with TRBJ2-1; TRBD1 agrees at 8 bases. Germline assignment: CDR1 LNHDA and CDR2 SQIVND (reference sequence). Losses at the gene ends were 5 bases for V and 8 bases for J; bases not matched to a gene: 11. This CDR3 has 15 residues. CDR3 nucleotides: TGTGCCAGTAGTTCGGACAGGGTTTCAGGTGATGAGCAGTTCTTC. Protein sequence: CASSSDRVSGDEQFF.

This clone has a handful of counts. The rearrangement uses TRBV19 and TRBJ1-2; D gene uncertain. Between the trimmed V and J ends, which lost 5 bases and 0 bases, there was a span of 7 bases. Per germline, CDR1 LNHDA and CDR2 SQIVND (reference sequence). The CDR3 covers 13 residues. The CDR3 loop reads CASSLVANYGYTF. In DNA, the CDR3 is TGTGCCAGTAGTTTGGTAGCTAACTATGGCTACACCTTC.

The chain combines TRBV7-9 with TRBJ2-2; a possible D gene is TRBD2 (6 bases). The germline V and J ends were trimmed by 2 bases and 4 bases, with 14 bases remaining between them. Germline CDR1 reads SEHNR; CDR2 reads FQNEAQ (reference sequence). The CDR3 is 16 residues long. For the CDR3, the DNA is TGTGCCAGCAGCTTAAATCAAGGAGGGACCACCGGGGAGCTGTTTTTT. Amino acid sequence: CASSLNQGGTTGELFF.

The CDR3 loop is CASSSGPGGFGTGELFF. Here the CDR3 DNA reads TGTGCCAGCAGCTCAGGGCCAGGGGGCTTCGGCACCGGGGAGCTGTTTTTT. V is TRBV7-2 and J is TRBJ2-2; 8 bases agree with TRBD1. CDR1 SGHTA and CDR2 FQGNSA come from the germline V gene. Trimming took 4 bases from V and 4 from J; bases not matched to a gene: 11. The CDR3 extends over 17 amino acids.

The chain couples TRBV6-5 to TRBJ1-5, with unresolved D. The CDR3 length is 15 residues. Germline values: CDR1 MNHEY, CDR2 SVGAGI. V lost 0 bases and J 4 bases, leaving 10 bases between the germline ends. In DNA, the CDR3 is TGTGCCAGCAGTTACTCGCGGAGCCCTAATCAGCCCCAGCATTTT. Its protein is CASSYSRSPNQPQHF.

The chain employs TRBV7-3 and TRBJ2-1; 7 positions match TRBD2. The CDR3 has 14 residues. Per germline, CDR1 SGHTA and CDR2 FQGTGA. V shed 5 bases and J 0 bases; nucleotides not matched to a gene: 1. In DNA form, the CDR3 reads TGTGCCAGCAGCGGGGGGGACTCCTACAATGAGCAGTTCTTC. This codes for CASSGGDSYNEQFF.

The chain is built from TRBV19 and TRBJ1-2; 7 bases are a match to TRBD1. The CDR3 spans 16 residues. V gave up 11 bases and J gave up 1 base; unmatched junction bases: 16. Germline V lookup: CDR1 LNHDA, CDR2 SQIVND (reference sequence). For the CDR3, the DNA is TGTGCCTCCAAACGAGGGGGCCGTGAACTTAACTATGGCTACACCTTC. As protein: CASKRGGRELNYGYTF.

The J gene is TRBJ2-5, the V gene TRBV11-1; no definite D call. CDR3 length equals 16 residues. The germline gives CDR1 SGHAT, CDR2 FQDESV (reference sequence). The V and J ends lost 3 bases and 1 base respectively, with 15 bases between them. This CDR3 is CASSLGAAALQETQYF. DNA for the CDR3: TGTGCCAGCAGCTTGGGCGCCGCAGCCCTCCAAGAGACCCAGTACTTC. Drawing the rest from reference TRBV11-1 and TRBJ2-5, the complete variable domain is EAEVAQSPRYKITEKSQAVAFWCDPISGHATLYWYRQILGQGPELLVQFQDESVVDDSQLPKDRFSAERLKGVDSTLKIQPAELGDSAMYLCASSLGAAALQETQYFGPGTRLLVL.

The chain is built from TRBV19 and TRBJ2-3, with TRBD2 as a possible D gene (5 bases). The V gene lost 11 bases and the J gene lost 0 bases, with 18 bases spanning the gap. The length of the CDR3 is 15 residues. CDR1 LNHDA and CDR2 SQIVND come from the germline V gene (reference sequence). The CDR3 here is CASTGSPASTDTQYF. In DNA form, the CDR3 reads TGTGCCTCGACGGGAAGTCCAGCTAGCACAGATACGCAGTATTTT.

The rearrangement joins TRBV6-6 to TRBJ2-1; 11 nucleotides align to TRBD2. Germline-derived CDR1 and CDR2 are MNHNY and SVGAGI (reference sequence). The junction had 6 bases not matched to a gene; V was cut back by 4 bases and J by 7 bases. The CDR3 has 15 amino acids. The CDR3 is CASSSWASGGNEQFF. Written as DNA, the CDR3 is TGTGCCAGCAGTTCCTGGGCTAGCGGGGGGAATGAGCAGTTCTTC.

This clone was seen more than once but under ten times. The CDR3 spells CASSRGSNQPQHF. CDR3 coding DNA: TGTGCCAGCAGCAGGGGTAGCAATCAGCCCCAGCATTTT. The rearrangement uses TRBV3-1 (or the pseudogene TRBV3-2) and TRBJ1-5; a possible D gene is TRBD1 (5 bases). The V gene's germline CDR1 is LGHDT and CDR2 YNNKEL (reference sequence). This CDR3 comprises 13 residues. Trimming took 5 bases from V and 0 from J, leaving 5 bases between them.